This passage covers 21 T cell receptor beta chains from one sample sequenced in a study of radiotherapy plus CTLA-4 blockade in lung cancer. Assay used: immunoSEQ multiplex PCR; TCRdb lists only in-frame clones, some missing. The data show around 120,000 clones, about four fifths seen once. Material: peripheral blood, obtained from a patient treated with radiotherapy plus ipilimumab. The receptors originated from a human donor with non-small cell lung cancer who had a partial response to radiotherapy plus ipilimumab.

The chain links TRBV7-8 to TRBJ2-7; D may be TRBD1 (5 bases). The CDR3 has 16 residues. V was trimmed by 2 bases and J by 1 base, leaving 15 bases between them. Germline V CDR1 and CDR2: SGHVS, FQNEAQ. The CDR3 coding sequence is TGTGCCAGCAGCTTAAGTGCAGGGTCGTTATCCTACGAGCAGTACTTC. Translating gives CASSLSAGSLSYEQYF.

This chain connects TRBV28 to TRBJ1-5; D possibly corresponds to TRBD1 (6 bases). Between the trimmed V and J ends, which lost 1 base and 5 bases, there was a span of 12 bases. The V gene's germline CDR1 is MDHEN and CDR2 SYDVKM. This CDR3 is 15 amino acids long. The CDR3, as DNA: TGTGCCAGCAGTTTATTTACCACAGGGTATCAGCCCCAGCATTTT. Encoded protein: CASSLFTTGYQPQHF.

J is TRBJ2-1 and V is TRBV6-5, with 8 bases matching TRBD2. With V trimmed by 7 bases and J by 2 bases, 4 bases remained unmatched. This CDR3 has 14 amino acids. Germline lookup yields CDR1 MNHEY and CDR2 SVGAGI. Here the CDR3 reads CASKRELTYNEQFF. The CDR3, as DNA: TGTGCCAGCAAGCGGGAGTTAACCTACAATGAGCAGTTCTTC.

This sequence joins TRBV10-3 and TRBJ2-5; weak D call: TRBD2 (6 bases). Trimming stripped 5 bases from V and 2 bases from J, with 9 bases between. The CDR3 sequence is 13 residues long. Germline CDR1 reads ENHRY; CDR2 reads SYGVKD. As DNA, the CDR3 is TGTGCCATCAGTCTAGCGCAACAAGAGACCCAGTACTTC. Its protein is CAISLAQQETQYF.

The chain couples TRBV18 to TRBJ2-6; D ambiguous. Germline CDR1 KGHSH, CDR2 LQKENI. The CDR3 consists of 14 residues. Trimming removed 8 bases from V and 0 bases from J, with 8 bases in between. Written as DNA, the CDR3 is TGTGCCAGCAGCAGGTCCTCTGGGGCCAACGTCCTGACTTTC. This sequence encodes CASSRSSGANVLTF. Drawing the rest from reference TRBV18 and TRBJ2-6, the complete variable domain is NAGVMQNPRHLVRRRGQEARLRCSPMKGHSHVYWYRQLPEEGLKFMVYLQKENIIDESGMPKERFSAEFPKEGPSILRIQQVVRGDSAAYFCASSRSSGANVLTFGAGSRLTVL.

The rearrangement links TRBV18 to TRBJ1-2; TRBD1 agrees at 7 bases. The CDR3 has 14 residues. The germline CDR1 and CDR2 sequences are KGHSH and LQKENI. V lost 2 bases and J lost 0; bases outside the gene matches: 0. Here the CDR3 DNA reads TGTGCCAGCTCACCAACAGGGGCTAACTATGGCTACACCTTC. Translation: CASSPTGANYGYTF.

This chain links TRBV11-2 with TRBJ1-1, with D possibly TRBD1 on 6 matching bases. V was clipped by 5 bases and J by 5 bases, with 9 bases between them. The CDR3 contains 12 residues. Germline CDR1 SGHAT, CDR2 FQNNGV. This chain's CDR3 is CASSHRVTEAFF. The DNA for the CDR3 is TGTGCCAGCAGCCACAGGGTTACTGAAGCTTTCTTT. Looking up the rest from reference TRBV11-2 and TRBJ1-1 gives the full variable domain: EAGVAQSPRYKIIEKRQSVAFWCNPISGHATLYWYQQILGQGPKLLIQFQNNGVVDDSQLPKDRFSAERLKGVDSTLKIQPAKLEDSAVYLCASSHRVTEAFFGQGTRLTVV.

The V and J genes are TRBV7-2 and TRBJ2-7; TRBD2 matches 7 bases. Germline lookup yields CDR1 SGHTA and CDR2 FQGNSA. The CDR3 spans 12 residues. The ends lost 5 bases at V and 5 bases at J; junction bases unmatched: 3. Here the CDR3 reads CASSGTSDEQYF. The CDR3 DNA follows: TGTGCCAGCAGCGGTACTAGCGACGAGCAGTACTTC.

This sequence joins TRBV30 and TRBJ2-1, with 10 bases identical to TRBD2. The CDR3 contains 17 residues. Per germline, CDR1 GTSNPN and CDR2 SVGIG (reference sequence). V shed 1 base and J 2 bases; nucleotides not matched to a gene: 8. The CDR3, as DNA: TGTGCCTGGAGTGCCCCCCAGCGGGAGGGACCCTACAATGAGCAGTTCTTC. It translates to CAWSAPQREGPYNEQFF. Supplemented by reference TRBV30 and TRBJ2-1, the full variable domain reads SQTIHQWPATLVQPVGSPLSLECTVEGTSNPNLYWYRQAAGRGLQLLFYSVGIGQISSEVPQNLSASRPQDRQFILSSKKLLLSDSGFYLCAWSAPQREGPYNEQFFGPGTRLTVL.

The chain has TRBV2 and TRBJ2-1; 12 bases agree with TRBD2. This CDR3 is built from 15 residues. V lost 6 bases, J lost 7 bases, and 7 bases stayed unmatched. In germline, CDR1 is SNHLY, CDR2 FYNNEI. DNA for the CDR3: TGTGCCAGCAGGGAGACTAGCGGGAGTACGAATGAGCAGTTCTTC. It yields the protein CASRETSGSTNEQFF.

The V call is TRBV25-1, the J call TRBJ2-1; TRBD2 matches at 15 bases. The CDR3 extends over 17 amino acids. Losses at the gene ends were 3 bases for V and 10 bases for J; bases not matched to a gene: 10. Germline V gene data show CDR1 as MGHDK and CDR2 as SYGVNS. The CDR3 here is CASSDPRGLAGGREQFF. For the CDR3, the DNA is TGTGCCAGCAGTGATCCTCGTGGACTAGCGGGAGGGAGGGAGCAGTTCTTC.

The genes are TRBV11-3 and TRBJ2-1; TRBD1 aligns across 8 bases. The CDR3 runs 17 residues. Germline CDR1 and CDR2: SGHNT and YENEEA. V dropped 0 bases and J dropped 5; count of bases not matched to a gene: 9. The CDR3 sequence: CASSLDLGQGADNEQFF. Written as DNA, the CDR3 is TGTGCCAGCAGCTTAGATCTTGGGCAGGGGGCGGACAATGAGCAGTTCTTC.

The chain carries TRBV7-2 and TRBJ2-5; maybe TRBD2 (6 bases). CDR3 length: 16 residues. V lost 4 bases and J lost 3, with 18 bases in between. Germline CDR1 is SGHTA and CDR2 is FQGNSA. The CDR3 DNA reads TGTGCCAGCAGCTGGGGACGATGGGGGGAGGAAGAGACCCAGTACTTC. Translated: CASSWGRWGEEETQYF.

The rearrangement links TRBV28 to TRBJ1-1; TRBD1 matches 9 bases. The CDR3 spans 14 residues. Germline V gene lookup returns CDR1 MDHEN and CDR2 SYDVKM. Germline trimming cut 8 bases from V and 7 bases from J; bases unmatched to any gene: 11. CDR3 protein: CASRRDREGGEAFF. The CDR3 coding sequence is TGTGCCAGCCGAAGGGACAGGGAAGGAGGTGAAGCTTTCTTT.

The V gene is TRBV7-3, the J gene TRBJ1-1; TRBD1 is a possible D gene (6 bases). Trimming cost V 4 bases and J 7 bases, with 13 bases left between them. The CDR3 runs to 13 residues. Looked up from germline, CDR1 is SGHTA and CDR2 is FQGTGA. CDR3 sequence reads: CASSWGGGDEAFF. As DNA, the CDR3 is TGTGCCAGCAGCTGGGGAGGGGGGGATGAAGCTTTCTTT.

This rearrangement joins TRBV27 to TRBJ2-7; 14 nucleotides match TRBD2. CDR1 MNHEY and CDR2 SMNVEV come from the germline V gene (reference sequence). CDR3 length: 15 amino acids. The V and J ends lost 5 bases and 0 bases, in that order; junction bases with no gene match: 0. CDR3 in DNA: TGTGCCAGCAGTGGGACTAGCGGGAGCTCCTACGAGCAGTACTTC. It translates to CASSGTSGSSYEQYF.

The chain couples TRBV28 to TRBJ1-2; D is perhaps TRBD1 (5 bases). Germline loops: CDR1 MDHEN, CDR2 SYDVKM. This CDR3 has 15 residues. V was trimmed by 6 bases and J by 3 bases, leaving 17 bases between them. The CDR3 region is CASRKTGTRYYGYTF. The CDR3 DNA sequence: TGTGCCAGCAGAAAAACAGGTACTCGCTACTATGGCTACACCTTC.

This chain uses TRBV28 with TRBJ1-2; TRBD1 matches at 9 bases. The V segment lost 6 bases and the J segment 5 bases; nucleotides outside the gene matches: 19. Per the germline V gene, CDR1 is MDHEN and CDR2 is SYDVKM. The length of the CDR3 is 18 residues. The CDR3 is CASRSPPGQGSGYYGYTF. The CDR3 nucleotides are TGTGCCAGCAGGTCACCGCCGGGACAGGGAAGCGGCTATTATGGCTACACCTTC.

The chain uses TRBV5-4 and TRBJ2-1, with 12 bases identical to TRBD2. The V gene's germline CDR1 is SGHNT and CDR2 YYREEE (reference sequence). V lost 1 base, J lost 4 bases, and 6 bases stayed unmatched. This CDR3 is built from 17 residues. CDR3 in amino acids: CASSLKASGRAYNEQFF. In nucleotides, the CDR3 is TGTGCCAGCAGCTTGAAGGCTAGCGGGAGGGCGTACAATGAGCAGTTCTTC.

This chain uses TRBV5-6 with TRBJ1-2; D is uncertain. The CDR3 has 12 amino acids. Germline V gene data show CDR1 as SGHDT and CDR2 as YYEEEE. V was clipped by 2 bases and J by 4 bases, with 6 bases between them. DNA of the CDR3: TGTGCCAGCAGCTTACAATTCTATGGCTACACCTTC. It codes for CASSLQFYGYTF.

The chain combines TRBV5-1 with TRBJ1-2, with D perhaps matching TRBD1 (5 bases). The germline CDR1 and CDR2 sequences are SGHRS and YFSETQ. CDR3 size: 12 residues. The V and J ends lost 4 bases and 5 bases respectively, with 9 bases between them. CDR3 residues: CASSPTGYGYTF. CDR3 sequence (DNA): TGCGCCAGCAGCCCTACAGGTTATGGCTACACCTTC.